This T cell receptor beta chain was documented in a study of spatial heterogeneity in lung cancer (dated by TCRdb to between 2018 and 2020). Describing the broader study: More beta-chain than alpha-chain transcripts were consistently detected, likely reflecting higher beta-chain transcript abundance. Nonsynonymous mutation counts, determined by whole-exome sequencing of tumor tissue, were related to TCR repertoire features. Both alpha and beta chains were TCR-sequenced in samples taken at surgery, namely 220 tumor regions, approximately 63 matched nontumor lung samples and 56 PBMC samples. TCR alpha and beta repertoires were quantitatively compared across multiple tumor regions, matched nontumor lung and blood in non-small cell lung cancer. In the raw uncorrected reads, each unique combination of TCR and UMI appeared more than ten times on average.

Note on this clonotype: The antigen this receptor binds is unknown. Base qualities are not provided; no much larger clone lies one nucleotide away.

Libraries were made using 5' RACE. Instrument on record: NextSeq 500. The TCR library protocol attached a unique molecular identifier to each TCR cDNA molecule to allow correction of PCR and sequencing errors. The authors' pipeline ran thus. TCR identification, UMI-based error correction and CDR3 extraction were performed with Decombinator tools. Expanded TCRs were defined as those above a frequency of 2 per 1,000, corresponding to the top 1% of the tumor frequency distribution. Renyi diversity was computed with the R vegan package after each repertoire had been subsampled 100 times to 5,000 TCRs. CDR3 similarity networks were built from amino acid triplet string-kernel similarity, with CDR3s being connected when pairwise similarity was above 0.82. Clones were called with MiXCR by TCRdb after fastp trimmed the public reads at Q25, and only in-frame beta chains were retained. Every distinct CDR3 protein forms one entry, paired with its most common genes and DNA. The V and J calls were determined by TCRdb, not by the authors. Here the sample has about 710 distinct CDR3 sequences; more than 10% occur a single time. Jointly, the top ten make up 39% of the sample.

The meaning of the sample's time point label: sample taken at primary tumor resection. The donors were 65 to 90 patients from the lung TRACERx cohort who had early-stage, untreated non-small cell lung cancer. Without any cell sorting, TCR sequencing was performed on whole RNA extracted either from tumor and nontumor lung tissue or from cryopreserved PBMC samples. Only patients with enough RNA available from two or more tumor regions were chosen for TCR sequencing. A lung pathologist reviewed the tumor and adjacent nontumor lung specimens before the specimens were selected. The full study reports these points: Additional single-cell paired TCR alpha and beta sequencing was considered necessary to confirm, at a functional level, the hypothesis that regional TCRs recognize regional mutations.

The TCR sequence derives from a male donor with early-stage non-small cell lung cancer. Sequenced material: normal lung tissue next to the tumor, taken at surgery.

The encoded CDR3 is CASSPVGDNSPLHF. The nucleotide sequence is TGTGCCAGCAGCCCCGTCGGGGATAATTCACCCCTCCACTTT. The sequence is built from TRBV7-9 and TRBJ1-6, with the D gene not clear enough to name. The trim is 5 bases for V and 5 bases for J, with a gap of 10 bases between the germline ends. The germline V gene (reference sequence) yields SEHNR for CDR1 and FQNEAQ for CDR2. The CDR3 holds 14 amino acids from the cysteine to the phenylalanine. The read is trimmed to its CDR3 DNA, 42 bases read in frame from base 1.